Reported below is one T cell receptor (beta chain). The table came from immunoSEQ multiplex PCR; TCRdb's copy has only in-frame clones and leaves some out. The data hold 290,000 or so clones, with roughly four fifths observed a single time. This sample was taken from a study of blood T cell repertoires in COVID-19. All enrollees were about 18 to 90 years old and from fewer than 30 US areas. During the 2 weeks before they entered the study, exposed participants had met someone with a PCR-confirmed or clinician-diagnosed COVID-19 case. Germline trimming cut 9 bases from V and 3 bases from J; bases unmatched to any gene: 6. CDR3 length: 13 amino acids. CDR1 and CDR2 from the germline V gene are SNHLY and FYNNEI.

The sample taken for sequencing was PBMCs or T cells enriched from blood (not recorded which). V and J are TRBV2 and TRBJ1-2; 8 bases map to TRBD1. This sequence was found in a man in his forties who had been exposed to COVID-19. The chain's CDR3 is CARNPTGDYGYTF. In nucleotides, the CDR3 is TGTGCCAGAAATCCGACAGGGGACTATGGCTACACCTTC.